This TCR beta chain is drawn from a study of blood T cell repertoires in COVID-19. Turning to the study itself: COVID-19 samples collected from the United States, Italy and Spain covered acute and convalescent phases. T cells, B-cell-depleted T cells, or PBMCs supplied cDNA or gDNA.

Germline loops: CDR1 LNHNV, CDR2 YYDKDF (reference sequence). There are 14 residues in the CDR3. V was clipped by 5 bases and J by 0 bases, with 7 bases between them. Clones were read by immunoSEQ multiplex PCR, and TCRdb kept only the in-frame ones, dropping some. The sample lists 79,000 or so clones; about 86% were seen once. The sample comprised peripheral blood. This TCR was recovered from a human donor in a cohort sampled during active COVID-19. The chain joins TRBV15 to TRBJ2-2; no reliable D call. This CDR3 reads CATSPGANTGELFF. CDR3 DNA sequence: TGTGCCACCAGCCCCGGAGCGAACACCGGGGAGCTGTTTTTT.